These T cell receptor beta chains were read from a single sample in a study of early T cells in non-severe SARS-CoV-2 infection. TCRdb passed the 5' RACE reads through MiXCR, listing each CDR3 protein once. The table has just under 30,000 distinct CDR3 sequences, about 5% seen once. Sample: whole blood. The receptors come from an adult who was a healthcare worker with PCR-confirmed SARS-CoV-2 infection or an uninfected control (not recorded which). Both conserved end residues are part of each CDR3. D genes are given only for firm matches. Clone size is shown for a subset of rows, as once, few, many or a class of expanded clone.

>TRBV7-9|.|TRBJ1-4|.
CASSLAQGATNEKLFF
TGTGCCAGCAGCTTAGCACAGGGTGCAACTAATGAAAAACTGTTTTTT
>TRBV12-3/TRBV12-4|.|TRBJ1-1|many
CASRITSVSAFF
TGTGCCAGCAGAATCACGTCAGTATCGGCTTTCTTT
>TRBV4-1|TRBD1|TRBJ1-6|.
CASSQDRASNSPLHF
TGCGCCAGCAGCCAGGACAGGGCCAGTAATTCACCCCTCCACTTT
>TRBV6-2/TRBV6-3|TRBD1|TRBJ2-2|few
CASTDREIGELFF
TGTGCCAGCACAGACAGGGAAATCGGGGAGCTGTTTTTT
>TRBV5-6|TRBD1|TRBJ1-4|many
CASSLWTGGIIYEKLFF
TGTGCCAGCAGCCTATGGACAGGGGGCATAATATATGAAAAACTGTTTTTT
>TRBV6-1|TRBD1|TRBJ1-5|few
CASSAGTGTYSNQPQHF
TGTGCCAGCAGCGCCGGGACAGGGACTTATAGCAATCAGCCCCAGCATTTT
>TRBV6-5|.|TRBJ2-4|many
CASRPKILAKNIQYF
TGTGCCAGCAGGCCCAAGATACTAGCCAAAAACATTCAGTACTTC
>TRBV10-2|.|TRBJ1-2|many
CASSEGASYGYTF
TGCGCCAGCAGTGAGGGGGCGAGCTATGGCTACACCTTC
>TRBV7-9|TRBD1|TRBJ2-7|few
CASSGIRGRVPYEQYF
TGTGCCAGCAGCGGGATCAGGGGGCGCGTTCCGTACGAGCAGTACTTC
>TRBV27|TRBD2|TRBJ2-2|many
CASVRSGGAGGELFF
TGTGCCAGCGTGAGGAGCGGGGGCGCCGGCGGGGAGCTGTTTTTT
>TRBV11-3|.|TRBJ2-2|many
CASSRTGRTDTGELFF
TGTGCCAGCAGCCGCACCGGGCGGACCGACACCGGGGAGCTGTTTTTT
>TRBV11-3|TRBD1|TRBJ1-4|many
CASSGDRGNVVNEKLFF
TGTGCCAGCAGCGGGGACAGGGGAAATGTCGTTAATGAAAAACTGTTTTTT
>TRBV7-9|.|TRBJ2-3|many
CASSLMGYTDTQYF
TGTGCCAGCAGCTTAATGGGCTACACAGATACGCAGTATTTT
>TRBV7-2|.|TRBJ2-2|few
CASSLNVGANTGELFF
TGTGCCAGCAGCTTAAATGTGGGGGCCAACACCGGGGAGCTGTTTTTT
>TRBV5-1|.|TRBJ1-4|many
CASSGSVATNEKLFF
TGCGCCAGCAGCGGCTCAGTAGCAACTAATGAAAAACTGTTTTTT
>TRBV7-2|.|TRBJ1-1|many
CASSYIFGPGGQHEAFF
TGTGCCAGCAGCTATATCTTTGGTCCGGGAGGACAGCATGAAGCTTTCTTT
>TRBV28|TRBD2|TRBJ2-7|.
CASTPGGLASSYEQYF
TGTGCCAGCACTCCCGGAGGACTAGCGAGCTCCTACGAGCAGTACTTC
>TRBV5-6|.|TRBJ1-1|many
CASSSWDPNEGAEAFF
TGTGCCAGCAGCTCGTGGGACCCCAACGAAGGGGCTGAAGCTTTCTTT
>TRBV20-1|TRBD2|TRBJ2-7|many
CSARDPRLAEYEQYF
TGCAGTGCTAGAGATCCTAGACTAGCGGAGTACGAGCAGTACTTC
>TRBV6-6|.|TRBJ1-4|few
CASSREREEKLFF
TGTGCCAGCTCGCGGGAAAGGGAGGAAAAACTGTTTTTT
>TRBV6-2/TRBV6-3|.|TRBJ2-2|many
CASKRTGAGELFF
TGTGCCAGCAAGCGGACTGGGGCCGGGGAGCTGTTTTTT
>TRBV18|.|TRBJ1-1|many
CASSQGSGSNTEAFF
TGTGCCAGCTCACAGGGTTCAGGATCGAACACTGAAGCTTTCTTT
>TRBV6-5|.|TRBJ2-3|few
CASSYSAGGTDTQYF
TGTGCCAGCAGTTATTCGGCAGGGGGGACAGATACGCAGTATTTT
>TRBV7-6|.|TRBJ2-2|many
CASSLETSLVTGELFF
TGTGCCAGCAGCTTAGAGACTTCGCTGGTGACCGGGGAGCTGTTTTTT
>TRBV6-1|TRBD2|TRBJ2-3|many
CASSRGLAGGPGDTQYF
TGTGCCAGCAGCCGTGGACTAGCGGGGGGGCCAGGGGATACGCAGTATTTT
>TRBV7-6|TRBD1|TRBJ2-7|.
CASSLVGQGQGISYEQYF
TGTGCCAGCAGCTTAGTCGGTCAGGGACAGGGCATCTCCTACGAGCAGTACTTC
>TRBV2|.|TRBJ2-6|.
CASSPRLSGANVLTF
TGTGCCAGCAGCCCACGATTATCTGGGGCCAACGTCCTGACTTTC
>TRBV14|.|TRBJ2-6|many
CASSPYLRSYSGANVLTF
TGTGCCAGCAGCCCCTACCTCAGGAGCTACTCTGGGGCCAACGTCCTGACTTTC
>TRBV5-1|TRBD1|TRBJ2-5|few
CASSSTGSEGETQYF
TGCGCCAGCAGCTCGACAGGGAGCGAGGGTGAGACCCAGTACTTC
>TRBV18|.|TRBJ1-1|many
CASSPQKMNTEAFF
TGTGCCAGCTCACCACAAAAGATGAACACTGAAGCTTTCTTT
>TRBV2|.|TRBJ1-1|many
CASSEQAGVHTEAFF
TGTGCCAGCAGTGAACAGGCGGGGGTGCACACTGAAGCTTTCTTT
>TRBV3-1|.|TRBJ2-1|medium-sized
CASSQPGQNNEQFF
TGTGCCAGCAGCCAGCCGGGACAAAACAATGAGCAGTTCTTC
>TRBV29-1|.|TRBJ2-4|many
CSVTPGDKNIQYF
TGCAGCGTTACCCCGGGAGACAAAAACATTCAGTACTTC
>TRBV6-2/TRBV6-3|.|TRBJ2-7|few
CASREFTYEQYF
TGTGCCAGCAGGGAATTTACCTACGAGCAGTACTTC
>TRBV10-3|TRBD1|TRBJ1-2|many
CAIWDREYGYTF
TGTGCCATCTGGGACAGGGAGTATGGCTACACCTTC
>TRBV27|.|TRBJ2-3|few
CASSSRASTQYF
TGTGCCAGCAGCTCCAGAGCATCGACGCAGTATTTT
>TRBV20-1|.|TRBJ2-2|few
CSAMDVLSNTGELFF
TGCAGTGCTATGGACGTCCTTTCGAACACCGGGGAGCTGTTTTTT
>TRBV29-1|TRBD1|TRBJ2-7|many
CSAEGQNYEQYF
TGCAGCGCAGAGGGACAGAACTACGAGCAGTACTTC
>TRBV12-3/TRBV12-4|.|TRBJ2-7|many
CASSLDGSGYEQYF
TGTGCCAGCAGTTTAGACGGGTCGGGGTACGAGCAGTACTTC
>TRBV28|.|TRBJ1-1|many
CASSKGQGNTEAFF
TGTGCCAGCAGTAAGGGCCAGGGGAACACTGAAGCTTTCTTT
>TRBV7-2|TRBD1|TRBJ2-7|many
CASSRDSAAYEQYF
TGTGCCAGCAGCAGGGACAGCGCAGCCTACGAGCAGTACTTC
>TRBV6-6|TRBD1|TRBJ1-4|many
CASSQGTGRNEKLFF
TGTGCCAGCAGTCAGGGGACAGGGCGAAATGAAAAACTGTTTTTT
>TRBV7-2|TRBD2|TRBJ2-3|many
CASTPRSGGGVLQYF
TGTGCCAGCACCCCCCGGAGCGGGGGGGGTGTGCTGCAGTATTTT
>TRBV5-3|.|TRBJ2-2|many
CARSPHGELFF
TGTGCCAGAAGCCCCCACGGGGAGCTGTTTTTT
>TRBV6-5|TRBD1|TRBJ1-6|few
CASTRDRGRNSPLHF
TGTGCCAGCACCCGGGACAGGGGGCGAAATTCACCCCTCCACTTT
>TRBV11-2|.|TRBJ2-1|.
CASSLVPWSPYNEQFF
TGTGCCAGCAGCTTAGTTCCCTGGTCGCCGTACAATGAGCAGTTCTTC
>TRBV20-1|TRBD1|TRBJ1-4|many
CSAGATGGHEKLFF
TGCAGTGCGGGGGCGACAGGGGGCCATGAAAAACTGTTTTTT
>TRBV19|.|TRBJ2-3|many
CASSVPGGGDTQYF
TGTGCCAGTAGTGTTCCTGGGGGGGGCGATACGCAGTATTTT
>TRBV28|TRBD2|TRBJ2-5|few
CASSLGTSTETQYF
TGTGCCAGCAGTTTAGGGACTAGCACGGAGACCCAGTACTTC
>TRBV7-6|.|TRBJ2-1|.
CASSPRGAYNEQFF
TGTGCCAGCAGCCCCCGAGGAGCCTACAATGAGCAGTTCTTC
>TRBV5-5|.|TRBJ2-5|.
CASSSPGAQETQYF
TGTGCCAGCAGCTCCCCAGGAGCGCAAGAGACCCAGTACTTC
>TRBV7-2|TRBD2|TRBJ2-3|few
CASSSRLAGDLDTQYF
TGTGCCAGCAGCTCCCGACTAGCGGGAGATTTGGATACGCAGTATTTT
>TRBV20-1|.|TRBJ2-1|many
CSARDRVSYNEQFF
TGCAGTGCTAGAGATCGAGTTTCCTACAATGAGCAGTTCTTC